A single sample is the source of the 21 T cell receptor beta chains below, sequenced in a study of blood T cells in healthy people across ages. Together with a sample-barcoded 5' primer, a J-beta primer mix was included in a second PCR lasting about 6 to 11 cycles. TCRdb reprocessed the 5' RACE reads with MiXCR, giving one entry per CDR3 protein. The sample holds about 780,000 distinct CDR3 sequences; around half are singletons and the top ten take about a sixth. Material: blood. All receptors derive from an older man in good health.

A note on this clonotype: This may arise from a read error, as a much more abundant clone is one base away. This sequence joins TRBV7-2 and TRBJ2-1; D tentatively reads TRBD1 or TRBD2 (5 bases each). The J call is in doubt because the DNA end fits TRBJ2-7 better. The germline CDR1 and CDR2 sequences are SGHTA and FQGNSA. This CDR3 comprises 15 residues. The CDR3 is CASSLRGGRYNEQYF. The CDR3 DNA sequence: TGTGCCAGCAGCTTACGTGGGGGTAGATACAATGAGCAGTACTTC.

On this clonotype: One junction end does not reproduce the germline sequence, and a read error may be involved. V gene TRBV20-1 combines with J gene TRBJ1-1; D uncertain. CDR1 and CDR2 (germline): DFQATT, SNEGSKA (reference sequence). This CDR3 region has 15 residues. In DNA form, the CDR3 reads TGCAGCGCTAGAGATCCCAGGAGCTCGAACACTGAACCTTTCTTT. This sequence encodes CSARDPRSSNTEPFF.

A note on this clonotype: A much larger clone differs from this one at a single base, so this may be a read error. The rearrangement uses TRBV25-1 and TRBJ2-5; no firm D call. The length of the CDR3 is 11 residues. Trimming cost V 2 bases and J 13 bases, with 11 bases left between them. Germline lookup yields CDR1 MGHDK and CDR2 SYGVNS. The CDR3 spells CASSEIYERYF. The CDR3 nucleotides read TGTGCCAGCAGTGAAATCTACGAGCGGTACTTC.

Note on this clonotype: A much larger clone lies a single base off, so this may be a read error. CDR3 in DNA: TGTGCCAGCACCTTGATGGGACAGCCTTACAATGAGCAGTTCTTC. It is translated as CASTLMGQPYNEQFF. The chain links TRBV7-2 to TRBJ2-1; TRBD1 matches at 7 bases. Germline CDR1 and CDR2: SGHTA and FQGNSA. The CDR3 has 15 residues. Germline trimming cut 7 bases from V and 4 bases from J; bases unmatched to any gene: 10.

The chain carries TRBV28 and TRBJ2-5, with D perhaps matching TRBD2 (6 bases). CDR1 and CDR2 (germline): MDHEN, SYDVKM. The CDR3 has 14 residues. Trimming removed 7 bases from V and 5 bases from J, with 17 bases in between. The CDR3 nucleotides read TGTGCCAGCACCCCTGAGGAGGGGTGGGAGACCCAGTACTTC. Translated: CASTPEEGWETQYF.

This clonotype has ten or more counts. In DNA, the CDR3 is TGTGCCAGCACCGGGGTGGGCTCTGGGGCCAACGTCCTGACTTTC. Its translation: CASTGVGSGANVLTF. This chain connects TRBV13 to TRBJ2-6; D may be TRBD2 (5 bases). This CDR3 is 15 amino acids long. The germline V gene has CDR1 PRHDT and CDR2 FYEKMQ (reference sequence). The V end lost 7 bases, the J end lost 0 bases, and 10 bases lay between the germline ends.

This clonotype was detected many times. The genes are TRBV5-1 and TRBJ2-1; 13 bases fit TRBD2. Trimming cost V 7 bases and J 4 bases; bases outside gene matches: 5. Germline V gives CDR1 SGHRS, CDR2 YFSETQ. The CDR3 runs to 15 residues. The CDR3 DNA reads TGCGCCAGCGAGGGACTAGCGGGAAGGTACAATGAGCAGTTCTTC. Its translation: CASEGLAGRYNEQFF.

The rearrangement joins TRBV6-1 to TRBJ1-2, with unresolved D. V shed 1 base and J shed 4 bases, with 16 bases lying between them. Germline lookup yields CDR1 MNHNS and CDR2 SASEGT. CDR3 length equals 16 residues. As DNA, the CDR3 is TGTGCCAGCAGTGAAGGGGAACATTCAACTCTCTATGGCTACACCTTC. Translated, it gives CASSEGEHSTLYGYTF.

This clonotype was seen ten or more times. The chain combines TRBV7-2 with TRBJ2-1; D is possibly TRBD2 (5 bases). Germline V gives CDR1 SGHTA, CDR2 FQGNSA. CDR3 size: 13 residues. V dropped 5 bases and J dropped 15 bases, with 20 bases sitting between them. The CDR3 region is CASSALGREKLFF. For the CDR3, the DNA is TGTGCCAGCAGCGCACTAGGACGGGAAAAGCTGTTCTTC. The full variable domain, its missing parts supplied by reference TRBV7-2 and TRBJ2-1, is GAGVSQSPSNKVTEKGKDVELRCDPISGHTALYWYRQSLGQGLEFLIYFQGNSAPDKSGLPSDRFSAERTGGSVSTLTIQRTQQEDSAVYLCASSALGREKLFFGPGTRLTVL.

This clonotype turned up a few times. V is TRBV11-2 and J is TRBJ2-3; 12 nucleotides agree with TRBD2. The germline gives CDR1 SGHAT, CDR2 FQNNGV. Trimming at V came to 3 bases and at J to 0 bases, leaving 7 bases not matched to a gene. The CDR3 covers 18 residues. The CDR3 coding sequence is TGTGCCAGCAGCTTCCCATCCGGGACTAGCGGGAGCACAGATACGCAGTATTTT. Translating gives CASSFPSGTSGSTDTQYF.

The V call is TRBV5-1, the J call TRBJ2-1; no clear D. Germline-derived CDR1 and CDR2 are SGHRS and YFSETQ. The ends were cut back, 4 bases at V and 4 bases at J, with 12 bases in the middle. This CDR3 comprises 14 residues. CDR3 sequence: CASSPMTRYNEQFF. The CDR3, as DNA: TGCGCCAGCAGCCCAATGACCCGGTACAATGAGCAGTTCTTC.

The chain is built from TRBV29-1 and TRBJ2-7; possibly TRBD1 for D (5 bases). CDR1 SQVTM and CDR2 ANQGSEA come from the germline V gene. This CDR3 region has 13 residues. Trimming took off 1 base at V and 3 bases at J, with 10 bases between the two ends. The CDR3 reads CSVEGRDGYEQYF. The CDR3 DNA reads as TGCAGCGTTGAAGGCAGGGATGGCTACGAGCAGTACTTC.

There are a few counts of this clonotype. The J gene is TRBJ2-5, the V gene TRBV11-2, with 10 positions matching TRBD2. J was trimmed by 5 bases and V by 2 bases; bases with no gene match: 11. CDR1 is SGHAT, CDR2 FQNNGV, per germline. The CDR3 extends over 17 amino acids. CDR3 DNA sequence: TGTGCCAGCAGCTTAACGGGACTAGCGATACCGGGGGAGACCCAGTACTTC. Residues: CASSLTGLAIPGETQYF.

This clonotype was seen more than once but under ten times. V usage is TRBV5-6 and J usage is TRBJ2-7; TRBD1 matches 8 bases. V was pared by 1 base and J by 6 bases, with 6 bases of the junction left unmatched. This CDR3 is 14 amino acids long. Per germline, CDR1 SGHDT and CDR2 YYEEEE. CDR3 DNA sequence: TGTGCCAGCAGCTTGTTGGACAGGGACCGCGAGCAGTACTTC. It is translated as CASSLLDRDREQYF.

The genes are TRBV11-1 and TRBJ1-3; 7 bases match TRBD1. The germline gives CDR1 SGHAT, CDR2 FQDESV (reference sequence). Trimming at V came to 5 bases and at J to 5 bases, leaving 15 bases not matched to a gene. The CDR3 sequence is 17 residues long. CDR3 amino acids: CASSQAINRGRRNTIYF. DNA of the CDR3: TGTGCCAGCAGCCAAGCCATCAACAGGGGCCGAAGAAACACCATATATTTT.

This clonotype was counted many times. V and J are TRBV6-5 and TRBJ1-5; D call uncertain. Germline V lookup: CDR1 MNHEY, CDR2 SVGAGI. V lost 5 bases to trimming and J lost 0 bases, with 8 bases between them. The CDR3 covers 14 residues. The CDR3 reads CASSQDGSNQPQHF. CDR3 sequence (DNA): TGTGCCAGCAGTCAGGACGGTAGCAATCAGCCCCAGCATTTT.

This chain links TRBV20-1 with TRBJ2-7; tentative D call: TRBD1 (5 bases). Germline V gives CDR1 DFQATT, CDR2 SNEGSKA (reference sequence). The length of the CDR3 is 14 residues. Trimming cost V 0 bases and J 2 bases, with 11 bases left between them. CDR3 sequence (DNA): TGCAGTGCTAGAGATCCCAAGGGGACCTACGAGCAGTACTTC. This encodes CSARDPKGTYEQYF.

Only a few counts were recorded for this clonotype. This sequence joins TRBV28 and TRBJ2-5; 10 nucleotides align to TRBD1. Germline values: CDR1 MDHEN, CDR2 SYDVKM. The CDR3 contains 14 residues. The ends lost 5 bases at V and 4 bases at J; junction bases unmatched: 4. The CDR3, as DNA: TGTGCCAGCAGTCTTTGGGACAGGGGAGAGACCCAGTACTTC. It encodes CASSLWDRGETQYF.

The rearrangement joins TRBV29-1 to TRBJ2-3; maybe TRBD1 (5 bases). Germline-derived CDR1 and CDR2 are SQVTM and ANQGSEA. The CDR3 spans 16 residues. V was clipped by 1 base and J by 3 bases, with 17 bases between them. The CDR3 DNA follows: TGCAGCGTTGAAGCCGACCGGGCACCAGGGACAGATACGCAGTATTTT. Translating gives CSVEADRAPGTDTQYF.

V usage is TRBV27 and J usage is TRBJ2-1, with 7 bases that match TRBD1. The junction had 15 bases not matched to a gene; V was cut back by 11 bases and J by 8 bases. The CDR3 is 14 amino acids. In germline, CDR1 is MNHEY, CDR2 SMNVEV (reference sequence). CDR3 region: CAGKAGTANDEQFF. CDR3 DNA: TGTGCCGGCAAAGCCGGGACAGCCAATGATGAGCAGTTCTTC.

The chain is built from TRBV2 and TRBJ2-1; 12 bases fit TRBD2. The DNA end is a closer match to TRBJ2-7, so the J assignment may be wrong. The CDR3 contains 17 residues. The V gene's germline CDR1 is SNHLY and CDR2 FYNNEI. The CDR3 DNA follows: TGTGCCAGCAGTGGCCTGGGACTAGCGGGCTCCTACAATGAGCAGTACTTC. It translates to CASSGLGLAGSYNEQYF.